In this sample, the clone carrying this T cell receptor beta chain turned up a few times. This sample was taken from a study of Graves' ophthalmopathy and Graves' hyperthyroidism. V was pared by 4 bases and J by 4 bases, with 10 bases of the junction left unmatched. CDR3 length: 15 amino acids. Germline lookup yields CDR1 SGHRS and CDR2 YFSETQ. Amplifying from RNA transcripts, the study obtained TCR beta CDR3 regions. Second-round multiplex PCR followed a first-round RT-PCR using HTBI primers. TCRdb ran MiXCR on the multiplex PCR reads and lists one entry per CDR3 protein. Of about 480,000 distinct CDR3 sequences listed, around 14% were seen once; the top ten hold 9.8%.

The sequenced material came from blood. V is TRBV5-1 and J is TRBJ2-5; 7 bases are a match to TRBD2. The sequence was obtained from a woman aged 25 to 39 with Graves' ophthalmopathy. Written as DNA, the CDR3 is TGCGCCAGCAGCCACACTAGACTAGCTCCAGAGACCCAGTACTTC. This codes for CASSHTRLAPETQYF.